This section outlines one TCR beta chain sequence together with its context. The entry originates in a study of T cells in Graves' hyperthyroidism and ophthalmopathy. The authors took PBMCs from roughly 10 ml fresh peripheral blood. The germline V and J ends were trimmed by 0 bases and 4 bases, with 13 bases remaining between them. The CDR3 loop spans 16 amino acids. Germline V lookup: CDR1 SGDLS, CDR2 YYNGEE. Amplification targeted TCR beta CDR3 regions from RNA transcripts. First-round RT-PCR with HTBI primers amplified the TCR CDR3 region. TCRdb independently ran MiXCR on the multiplex PCR reads; one entry per CDR3 protein. The sample carries 480,000 or so distinct CDR3 sequences, about an eighth recorded once.

The sequencing sample was made of blood. The V gene is TRBV9, the J gene TRBJ2-2, with D possibly matching TRBD1 (5 bases). This clonotype originated in a woman under 30 with Graves' hyperthyroidism. CDR3 coding DNA: TGTGCCAGCAGCGTAGAGGCAGGGCCTGCCACCGGGGAGCTGTTTTTT. Translated, it gives CASSVEAGPATGELFF.